Each of the 5 T cell receptor beta chains below was sequenced from the same sample in a study of T cell repertoires in cytomegalovirus infection. Each CDR3 protein is one row after TCRdb ran MiXCR on the reads. The repertoire holds around 630,000 distinct CDR3 sequences, with around 24% as singletons. Sequenced material: CD8+ T cells from PBMCs. The receptors derive from a human donor in good health (CMV status not recorded). Some clones in this sample may be carry-over from other donors' samples.

This clonotype has a count of ten or more. The chain joins TRBV7-3 to TRBJ2-3; 14 nucleotides align to TRBD2. Germline V gene data show CDR1 as SGHTA and CDR2 as FQGTGA. CDR3 length: 20 amino acids. Trimming took 3 bases from V and 1 from J; bases not matched to a gene: 12. CDR3 residues: CASSLSGLAGEWLGTDTQYF. CDR3 bases: TGTGCCAGCAGCTTGTCGGGACTAGCGGGGGAATGGTTGGGCACAGATACGCAGTATTTT.

Comments on this clonotype: It may be a read error: a sequence one base away is much more abundant. Here the CDR3 DNA reads TGTGCCAGCGGCCAAACAGGGAACTCTGGAAACACCATATATTTT. Its translation: CASGQTGNSGNTIYF. The rearrangement links TRBV7-6 to TRBJ1-3; D is possibly TRBD1 (6 bases). Germline CDR1 reads SGHVS; CDR2 reads FNYEAQ. The ends were cut back, 8 bases at V and 0 bases at J, with 14 bases in the middle. The CDR3 totals 15 residues.

This clonotype was picked up one time. In this CDR3 the conserved last residue, phenylalanine or tryptophan, is missing, so a read error is likely. The V call is TRBV28, the J call TRBJ1-5; D call uncertain. Looked up from germline, CDR1 is MDHEN and CDR2 is SYDVKM. The CDR3 loop spans 14 amino acids. Trimming took off 3 bases at V and 7 bases at J, with 13 bases between the two ends. The CDR3 coding sequence is TGTGCCAGCAGTTTTTGGTACGGTGGACAGCCCCAGCATTAT. It encodes CASSFWYGGQPQHY.

This clonotype was detected a few times. This may be a read error: a much more frequent sequence differs by one nucleotide. The CDR3 loop is CVSSLYGGREQYV. CDR3 in DNA: TGTGTCAGCAGCTTATATGGGGGTCGCGAGCAGTACGTC. The chain carries TRBV7-6 and TRBJ2-7, with D possibly called TRBD1 or TRBD2 (5 bases each). The germline V gene has CDR1 SGHVS and CDR2 FNYEAQ. The CDR3 contains 13 residues.

This clonotype was observed a handful of times. The V gene is TRBV14, the J gene TRBJ2-5, with 10 bases matching TRBD2. V trimming: 0 bases; J trimming: 0 bases; junction bases outside the gene matches: 4. Germline values: CDR1 SGHDN, CDR2 FVKESK. CDR3 size: 17 residues. Here the CDR3 DNA reads TGTGCCAGCAGCCAAGATCAACTAGCGGGGCACCAAGAGACCCAGTACTTC. Translating gives CASSQDQLAGHQETQYF. The full variable domain, with the rest looked up from reference TRBV14 and TRBJ2-5, is EAGVTQFPSHSVIEKGQTVTLRCDPISGHDNLYWYRRVMGKEIKFLLHFVKESKQDESGMPNNRFLAERTGGTYSTLKVQPAELEDSGVYFCASSQDQLAGHQETQYFGPGTRLLVL.